This T cell receptor (beta chain) was sequenced in a study of T cell responses to AZD1222 COVID-19 vaccine. Findings and limits, study-wide: Targeting of unmutated variant regions was reportedly seen in nearly half of spike-specific TCRs. Spike-specific TCR breadth and depth went up after people got two AZD1222 doses. After the peak T cell response, and only then, were repertoires sampled.

Combined were second doses at about 4 or about 12 weeks. V lost 4 bases and J 6 bases, leaving 13 bases between the germline ends. Germline V gives CDR1 WSHSY, CDR2 SAAADI. The CDR3 is 13 residues long. This table comes from immunoSEQ multiplex PCR, and its TCRdb copy is limited to in-frame clones, with some not included. The sample carries 110,000 to 150,000 clones, just over 90% recorded once. Turning to this clone: Its antigen is unknown.

This sequence was found in an adult who received the AZD1222 COVID-19 vaccine. Sequencing used peripheral blood, obtained 28 days after the second AZD1222 dose. The V call is TRBV10-2, the J call TRBJ2-7; D is ambiguous. CDR3 loop: CASSGILVGEQYF. The CDR3 region has the DNA TGCGCCAGCAGTGGGATCCTAGTGGGCGAGCAGTACTTC.